The T cell receptor beta chain under discussion was sequenced for a study of T cell repertoires in cytomegalovirus infection. For the study at large: It was the public TCR beta signatures that indicated both CMV infection and matching HLA type. Whole-study results and caveats: The response measured ex vivo was dominated by TCR beta clonotypes (HLA-C-restricted and CMV-specific). CMV carriers with the relevant HLA were identified by cumulative public TCR beta family frequency.

TCRdb processed the reads anew with MiXCR; each CDR3 protein has one entry. The sample carries roughly 200,000 distinct CDR3 sequences, 17% recorded once. This clonotype has a handful of counts. Its antigen is unidentified. The TCR was taken from a human donor in good health (CMV status not recorded). Some clones in this sample may be carry-over from other donors' samples. Specimen: CD8+ T cells from PBMCs.

The CDR3 nucleotides are TGTGCCAGCGGGGGGCGAACCGGGGAGCTGTTTTTT. It translates to CASGGRTGELFF. The V and J genes are TRBV7-6 and TRBJ2-2; D assignment may be TRBD1 or TRBD2 (6 bases each). CDR1 and CDR2 (germline): SGHVS, FNYEAQ. The CDR3 has 12 residues. The germline V and J ends were trimmed by 8 bases and 5 bases, with 9 bases remaining between them.